A selection of T cell receptor beta chains follows, all from one sample in a study of cytomegalovirus exposure and HLA in healthy donors. The method was immunoSEQ multiplex PCR; TCRdb's version includes in-frame clones alone and lacks a portion of them. The table has 150,000 to 200,000 clones, over 75% seen once. Sequenced: PBMCs. Receptors originate from a woman aged 45-65 years in good health and CMV-seronegative. Each CDR3 is given with its conserved first and last residue. The order of the fields is D gene, J gene, clone size, V gene, CDR3 DNA, CDR3 protein. The D gene is left open where the match is weak. The size field is filled for only some rows; it gives once, few, many or a size class.

- TRBJ1-3 - TRBV28 TGTGCCAGCAGTGTTATGGGGGGGGCTGGAAACACCATATATTTT CASSVMGGAGNTIYF
TRBD1 TRBJ2-7 - TRBV27 TGTGCCAGCAGTTTATCGACAGGGGGCTACGAGCAGTACTTC CASSLSTGGYEQYF
TRBD1 TRBJ2-7 - TRBV6-1 TGTGCCAGCAGCAGGACAGGGTTCGAGCAGTACTTC CASSRTGFEQYF
TRBD1 TRBJ1-3 few TRBV28 TGTGCCAGCCAGGGGGCTCATGGAAACACCATATATTTT CASQGAHGNTIYF
TRBD2 TRBJ2-2 - TRBV28 TGTGCCACCAGACTAGCGGGGGCCGGGGAGCTGTTTTTT CATRLAGAGELFF
TRBD1 TRBJ1-1 - TRBV5-4 TGTGCCAGCAGCTTACAGGGGATAGTCACTGAAGCTTTCTTT CASSLQGIVTEAFF
- TRBJ1-2 few TRBV6-5 TGTGCCAGCAGTTCACCAGGGGCCTCTAACTATGGCTACACCTTC CASSSPGASNYGYTF
TRBD2 TRBJ2-1 - TRBV2 TGTGCCAGCAGTGAAGAGGGACTAGCGTTTCATGAGCAGTTCTTC CASSEEGLAFHEQFF
TRBD1 TRBJ2-2 - TRBV5-6 TGTGCCAGCAGCCGGACAGGGCCTTCGAGTGCGCTGTTTTTT CASSRTGPSSALFF
- TRBJ2-2 - TRBV7-9 TGTGCCAGCAGCTTAAATCCGGGAGAGGGAACCGGGGAGCTGTTTTTT CASSLNPGEGTGELFF
- TRBJ2-5 once TRBV6-5 TGTGCCAGCAGTCCCGACGGGGTACCCGGGGAGACCCAGTACTTC CASSPDGVPGETQYF
- TRBJ2-7 - TRBV6-5 TGTGCCAGCAGCCCGGAGATTCGGTACGAGCAGTACTTC CASSPEIRYEQYF
- TRBJ2-5 - TRBV5-4 TGTGCCAGCAGCTTGTTTGCGGGGCAAGAGACCCAGTACTTC CASSLFAGQETQYF
- TRBJ2-7 - TRBV10-1 TGCGCCAGCAGTGACCTAGGGGATCCCTCCTACGAGCAGTACTTC CASSDLGDPSYEQYF
TRBD2 TRBJ2-1 - TRBV6-5 TGTGCCAGCAGTTACGTGGGACTAGCAAATGAGCAGTTCTTC CASSYVGLANEQFF
TRBD2 TRBJ2-3 once TRBV30 TGTGCCTGGAGTGTACAAAGACTAGCGGGAGGGACGCAGTATTTT CAWSVQRLAGGTQYF
- TRBJ2-2 once TRBV4-1 TGCGCCAGCAGCCCTCACAGCGTAAGCGGATACACCGGGGAGCTGTTTTTT CASSPHSVSGYTGELFF
- TRBJ2-6 - TRBV7-8 TGTGCCAGCAGCTTAGCGGTTGGGGGGGGGCGGTCTGGGGCCAACGTCCTGACTTTC CASSLAVGGGRSGANVLTF
- TRBJ1-1 - TRBV27 TGTGCCAGCAGTTTATTTCAGGGTATCGGCACTGAAGCTTTCTTT CASSLFQGIGTEAFF
TRBD1 TRBJ1-2 - TRBV2 TGTGCCAGCAGTGAACCTCCGGGACAGGGCTCAGCTAACTATGGCTACACCTTC CASSEPPGQGSANYGYTF
TRBD1 TRBJ1-2 - TRBV2 TGTGCCACAGACTCAAACAGGGGAGTAACTGGCTACACCTTC CATDSNRGVTGYTF
TRBD1 TRBJ1-6 - TRBV27 TGTGCCAGCAGTAGAGGACAGGGCTATAATTCACCCCTCCACTTT CASSRGQGYNSPLHF
TRBD2 TRBJ2-7 - TRBV5-1 TGCGCCAGCAGCATCGGGACTAGCGGACTCTACGAGCAGTACTTC CASSIGTSGLYEQYF
TRBD1 TRBJ1-1 - TRBV6-1 TGTGCCACAAACAGGGGTGGTACTGAAGCTTTCTTT CATNRGGTEAFF
- TRBJ2-3 - TRBV4-2 TGTGCCAGCAGCCAAGAAGGAAGAATAGCGGACACAGATACGCAGTATTTT CASSQEGRIADTDTQYF
TRBD2 TRBJ2-7 - TRBV10-2 TGCGCCAGCAGTGAGTTGGGACTAGCGGCCCCTCACGAGCAGTACTTC CASSELGLAAPHEQYF
TRBD1 TRBJ2-2 - TRBV7-2 TGTGCCAGCAGCTACTGGACAGGGATCGGGGAGCTGTTTTTT CASSYWTGIGELFF
TRBD1 TRBJ2-7 - TRBV18 TGTGCCAGCTCCCTCCAGGGGGCCTCCTACGAGCAGTACTTC CASSLQGASYEQYF
- TRBJ2-7 once TRBV30 TGTGCCTGGACAGGAGGTACCTACGAGCAGTACTTC CAWTGGTYEQYF
TRBD2 TRBJ2-7 - TRBV6-1 TGTGCCAGCAGTCAAGGACTAGCGGGACCTACCTACGAGCAGTACTTC CASSQGLAGPTYEQYF
TRBD1 TRBJ2-2 - TRBV5-1 TGCGCCAGCAGCTGGACAGGGGGAAAAACCGGGGAGCTGTTTTTT CASSWTGGKTGELFF